Following are 25 T cell receptor beta chains from one sample sequenced in a study of T cell changes during pregnancy in multiple sclerosis. Produced via immunoSEQ multiplex PCR; TCRdb's table is partial and in-frame only. The table has fewer than 95,000 clones, 94% seen once; the top ten hold around 2.2%. The sequences come from peripheral blood, collected in the third trimester of pregnancy. The receptors come from a female donor with multiple sclerosis, enrolled in a pregnancy study.

The chain couples TRBV5-1 to TRBJ1-2; no clear D gene. Germline V gives CDR1 SGHRS, CDR2 YFSETQ. The CDR3 consists of 12 residues. V lost 7 bases and J 2 bases, leaving 9 bases between the germline ends. DNA of the CDR3: TGCGCCAGCTCAGGAACCAACTATGGCTACACCTTC. Protein: CASSGTNYGYTF.

The V gene is TRBV18, the J gene TRBJ1-5, with 11 nucleotides matching TRBD1. J gave up 7 bases and V 4 bases, and 6 bases lay outside the gene matches. Germline CDR1 and CDR2: KGHSH and LQKENI. The CDR3 runs 15 residues. The CDR3 sequence is CASSLDRGLGQPQHF. CDR3 nucleotides: TGTGCCAGCTCACTGGACAGGGGGCTCGGACAGCCCCAGCATTTT.

The J gene is TRBJ2-5, the V gene TRBV11-2; 9 bases fit TRBD1. V was clipped by 5 bases and J by 2 bases; unmatched bases: 9. The CDR3 is 16 amino acids. Germline CDR1 and CDR2: SGHAT and FQNNGV. Written as DNA, the CDR3 is TGTGCCAGCAGCCTGCATTCCGGGACAGGGCAAGAGACCCAGTACTTC. This codes for CASSLHSGTGQETQYF.

The chain joins TRBV10-3 to TRBJ1-1; TRBD1 aligns across 10 bases. The CDR3 runs 14 residues. Germline-derived CDR1 and CDR2 are ENHRY and SYGVKD. The ends lost 7 bases at V and 3 bases at J; junction bases unmatched: 5. Here the CDR3 DNA reads TGTGCCATCAATGCCGGGACAGGGGACACTGAAGCTTTCTTT. Its protein is CAINAGTGDTEAFF.

CDR3 bases: TGCAGCGCGCGGGGGGACAGAGAGAACACTGAAGCTTTCTTT. It translates to CSARGDRENTEAFF. The chain combines TRBV29-1 with TRBJ1-1; 7 nucleotides agree with TRBD1. This CDR3 region has 14 residues. The V gene's germline CDR1 is SQVTM and CDR2 ANQGSEA. J was trimmed by 1 base and V by 7 bases; bases with no gene match: 9.

The chain has TRBV5-1 and TRBJ1-4; 9 bases agree with TRBD1. V was pared by 5 bases and J by 6 bases, with 8 bases of the junction left unmatched. The CDR3 is 15 amino acids. The germline gives CDR1 SGHRS, CDR2 YFSETQ. The chain's CDR3 is CASRDRGERDEKLFF. As DNA, the CDR3 is TGCGCCAGCAGGGACAGGGGCGAAAGGGATGAAAAACTGTTTTTT.

In nucleotides, the CDR3 is TGTGCCAGCAGAGGGGACAGGAGCTCCTACGAGCAGTACTTC. Residues: CASRGDRSSYEQYF. This chain links TRBV7-9 with TRBJ2-7; 8 bases line up with TRBD1. Germline CDR1 is SEHNR and CDR2 is FQNEAQ (reference sequence). The CDR3 totals 14 residues. The V gene end was trimmed by 6 bases and the J gene end by 0 bases; junction bases not matched to a gene: 4.

The CDR3 region has the DNA TGCGCCAGCAGCTTAACACAGGAGAAAACTCTCTATGGCTACACCTTC. As protein: CASSLTQEKTLYGYTF. V usage is TRBV5-1 and J usage is TRBJ1-2; D may be TRBD1 (5 bases). This CDR3 spans 16 amino acids. The V gene lost 2 bases and the J gene lost 4 bases, with 18 bases spanning the gap. CDR1 SGHRS and CDR2 YFSETQ come from the germline V gene.

The CDR3 sequence: CASSLGASGRAQETQYF. CDR3 bases: TGTGCCAGCAGCTTAGGTGCTAGCGGGAGGGCCCAAGAGACCCAGTACTTC. The chain joins TRBV7-2 to TRBJ2-5, with 12 bases fitting TRBD2. The V and J ends lost 1 base and 1 base, in that order; junction bases with no gene match: 4. The V gene's germline CDR1 is SGHTA and CDR2 FQGNSA. This CDR3 has 17 amino acids. The complete variable domain, with remaining parts taken from reference TRBV7-2 and TRBJ2-5, reads GAGVSQSPSNKVTEKGKDVELRCDPISGHTALYWYRQSLGQGLEFLIYFQGNSAPDKSGLPSDRFSAERTGGSVSTLTIQRTQQEDSAVYLCASSLGASGRAQETQYFGPGTRLLVL.

The chain couples TRBV28 to TRBJ1-2; 7 positions agree with TRBD1. Losses at the gene ends were 3 bases for V and 4 bases for J; bases not matched to a gene: 5. There are 14 residues in the CDR3. Germline CDR1 reads MDHEN; CDR2 reads SYDVKM. Here the CDR3 DNA reads TGTGCCAGCAGTTTCACTGGGACAGTCTATGGCTACACCTTC. Its translation is CASSFTGTVYGYTF.

The chain employs TRBV5-1 and TRBJ2-1, with 11 bases fitting TRBD1. Germline V lookup: CDR1 SGHRS, CDR2 YFSETQ. After removal of 4 bases from V and 6 bases from J, the junction contained 9 bases not matched to a gene. CDR3 length: 16 amino acids. CDR3 sequence reads: CASSRLGQGGTNEQFF. CDR3 sequence (DNA): TGCGCCAGCAGCCGACTGGGACAGGGGGGCACCAATGAGCAGTTCTTC.

This chain links TRBV21-1 with TRBJ2-4; the D call TRBD1 from the table was never checked on the DNA. TRBV21-1 is a documented pseudogene. This CDR3 spans 14 amino acids. CDR3 residues: CASSHNQGFYIQYF. The CDR3 coding sequence is TGTGCCAGCAGCCACAATCAGGGGTTTTACATTCAGTACTTC.

A note on this clone: The identical CDR3 is also encoded by other nucleotide sequences in the sample. This rearrangement joins TRBV27 to TRBJ2-1; 11 nucleotides match TRBD2. The CDR3 consists of 15 residues. Germline V CDR1 and CDR2: MNHEY, SMNVEV (reference sequence). V dropped 4 bases and J dropped 5; count of bases not matched to a gene: 4. As DNA, the CDR3 is TGTGCCAGCAGTTCCGGGACTAGCGGCGACAATGAGCAGTTCTTC. This codes for CASSSGTSGDNEQFF.

V and J are TRBV28 and TRBJ2-7, with D possibly being TRBD1 (6 bases). CDR3 length: 15 residues. V was pared by 6 bases and J by 7 bases, with 22 bases between. Germline values: CDR1 MDHEN, CDR2 SYDVKM. The CDR3 here is CASRATGWPLGEQYF. For the CDR3, the DNA is TGTGCCAGCAGGGCTACAGGGTGGCCCCTAGGGGAGCAGTACTTC.

The chain is built from TRBV6-1 and TRBJ2-7; maybe TRBD2 (5 bases). Germline assignment: CDR1 MNHNS and CDR2 SASEGT. This CDR3 region has 13 residues. V was clipped by 7 bases and J by 0 bases, with 10 bases between them. The CDR3 is CASINEGSYEQYF. CDR3 DNA sequence: TGTGCCAGCATTAACGAGGGCTCCTACGAGCAGTACTTC.

This rearrangement joins TRBV7-2 to TRBJ1-2; 7 bases line up with TRBD1. Germline CDR1 is SGHTA and CDR2 is FQGNSA. The trim removed 4 bases at V and 3 bases at J, leaving 5 bases unmatched. The CDR3 is 14 amino acids. The CDR3 is CASSSWTGHYGYTF. DNA of the CDR3: TGTGCCAGCAGCTCCTGGACAGGACACTATGGCTACACCTTC.

The count of this clone is one. The genes are TRBV18 and TRBJ2-3; D perhaps matches TRBD2 (5 bases). From germline, CDR1 is KGHSH and CDR2 LQKENI. Between the trimmed V and J ends, which lost 4 bases and 2 bases, there was a span of 13 bases. CDR3 length: 15 amino acids. CDR3 loop: CASSLGGRNTDTQYF. For the CDR3, the DNA is TGTGCCAGCTCACTAGGCGGGCGAAACACAGATACGCAGTATTTT.

A few counts support this clone. The gene calls are TRBV5-4 and TRBJ2-3; TRBD2 aligns across 9 bases. Per the germline V gene, CDR1 is SGHNT and CDR2 is YYREEE (reference sequence). The CDR3 contains 17 residues. With V trimmed by 0 bases and J by 6 bases, 11 bases remained unmatched. The CDR3 is CASSLAESQRGEDTQYF. The CDR3, as DNA: TGTGCCAGCAGCTTGGCCGAGTCCCAGCGGGGGGAGGATACGCAGTATTTT.

This rearrangement joins TRBV28 to TRBJ2-3, with D possibly being TRBD2 (6 bases). Trimming removed 2 bases from V and 5 bases from J, with 11 bases in between. This CDR3 comprises 14 residues. Germline V gene data show CDR1 as MDHEN and CDR2 as SYDVKM. CDR3 residues: CASSLGGVGDTQYF. CDR3 DNA sequence: TGTGCCAGCAGTTTAGGCGGGGTCGGAGATACGCAGTATTTT.

CDR3 nucleotide sequence: TGTGCCAGCAGTTCGAACAGGGGGCCATATGGCTACACCTTC. It is translated as CASSSNRGPYGYTF. The chain joins TRBV6-5 to TRBJ1-2; TRBD1 matches 9 bases. Losses at the gene ends were 4 bases for V and 5 bases for J; bases not matched to a gene: 5. This CDR3 is built from 14 residues. The germline gives CDR1 MNHEY, CDR2 SVGAGI.

The rearrangement joins TRBV5-1 to TRBJ1-1; 7 bases align to TRBD1. With 4 bases clipped from V and 4 bases from J, the junction kept 10 bases outside the gene matches. There are 15 residues in the CDR3. The germline gives CDR1 SGHRS, CDR2 YFSETQ. The CDR3 DNA sequence: TGCGCCAGCAGCCCAACGACAGGGCAAGGCACTGAAGCTTTCTTT. Translated: CASSPTTGQGTEAFF.

V is TRBV28 and J is TRBJ1-5; D may be TRBD1 (6 bases). The V end lost 6 bases, the J end lost 3 bases, and 9 bases lay between the germline ends. Germline-derived CDR1 and CDR2 are MDHEN and SYDVKM. The CDR3 loop spans 13 amino acids. CDR3 loop: CASRRQVNQPQHF. The CDR3 DNA follows: TGTGCCAGCAGAAGACAGGTCAATCAGCCCCAGCATTTT.

CDR3 in amino acids: CASATGSSYEQYF. The CDR3 nucleotides read TGCGCCAGTGCGACAGGCAGCTCCTACGAGCAGTACTTC. The V gene is TRBV4-1, the J gene TRBJ2-7; D might be TRBD1 (6 bases). Trimming shortened V by 9 bases and J by 0 bases, and 12 bases separated the two germline ends. The CDR3 has 13 amino acids. Germline V lookup: CDR1 MGHRA, CDR2 YSYEKL.

V and J are TRBV30 and TRBJ2-5; possibly TRBD2 for D (7 bases). The V end lost 0 bases, the J end lost 6 bases, and 11 bases lay between the germline ends. Per germline, CDR1 GTSNPN and CDR2 SVGIG (reference sequence). The CDR3 is 13 residues long. The CDR3 DNA follows: TGTGCCTGGAGTGTAGGGGGGGCACAGACCCAGTACTTC. Its translation: CAWSVGGAQTQYF.

The chain joins TRBV7-6 to TRBJ2-1; 9 positions agree with TRBD2. CDR1 and CDR2 (germline): SGHVS, FNYEAQ. The CDR3 is made up of 16 amino acids. V shed 2 bases and J 4 bases; nucleotides not matched to a gene: 6. In DNA, the CDR3 is TGTGCCAGCAGCTTATTTGGCGGGGGGGCTTACAATGAGCAGTTCTTC. It is translated as CASSLFGGGAYNEQFF.